These 11 T cell receptor beta chains were sequenced from one sample in a study of T cells after yellow fever vaccination. TCRdb re-analysed the 5' RACE reads in MiXCR, keeping a single row per CDR3 protein. Among 510,000 or so distinct CDR3 sequences listed, about 19% were seen once. Sequences were derived from PBMCs, sampled 15 days after the yellow fever booster vaccination. The receptors shown here come from a man younger than 45 who received the YFV17D yellow fever vaccine.

This clonotype appeared a few times. The chain employs TRBV5-1 and TRBJ2-3, with D uncertain. CDR1 and CDR2 from the germline V gene are SGHRS and YFSETQ. The CDR3 is made up of 12 amino acids. V gave up 5 bases and J gave up 6 bases, with 10 bases separating them. This CDR3 is CASSRLGDTQYF. The DNA of the CDR3 is TGCGCCAGCAGTCGACTTGGGGATACGCAGTATTTT.

The sample holds one count of this clonotype. DNA for the CDR3: TGTGCCAGCAGTACAGGGGGAAACTACGAGCAGTACTTC. Protein: CASSTGGNYEQYF. This chain links TRBV12-3 or TRBV12-4 with TRBJ2-7, with 8 bases that match TRBD1. The CDR3 has 13 amino acids. Trimming cost V 5 bases and J 3 bases; bases outside gene matches: 3.

This clonotype turned up a few times. The rearrangement links TRBV9 to TRBJ2-7; D uncertain. The CDR3 length is 15 residues. The V gene lost 0 bases and the J gene lost 1 base, with 11 bases spanning the gap. Germline V gene lookup returns CDR1 SGDLS and CDR2 YYNGEE. CDR3 in DNA: TGTGCCAGCAGCGTAGGGTCCGGCGCTTCCTACGAGCAGTACTTC. Amino acid sequence: CASSVGSGASYEQYF.

V and J are TRBV7-9 and TRBJ2-1, with TRBD2 matching 10 bases. The V gene's germline CDR1 is SEHNR and CDR2 FQNEAQ (reference sequence). This CDR3 region has 15 residues. V gave up 3 bases and J gave up 5 bases; unmatched junction bases: 4. The CDR3 DNA reads TGTGCCAGCAGCTTCTGGACTAGCGGAAACAATGAGCAGTTCTTC. This encodes CASSFWTSGNNEQFF.

This clonotype occurred a few times. The chain employs TRBV6-1 and TRBJ2-5; D possibly corresponds to TRBD1 (6 bases). This CDR3 comprises 14 residues. Per germline, CDR1 MNHNS and CDR2 SASEGT. The ends were cut back, 6 bases at V and 2 bases at J, with 13 bases in the middle. CDR3 sequence: CASRRGGQQETQYF. As DNA, the CDR3 is TGTGCCAGCAGAAGAGGGGGTCAACAAGAGACCCAGTACTTC.

The chain uses TRBV5-4 and TRBJ2-5, with D possibly TRBD2 on 6 matching bases. V was clipped by 9 bases and J by 0 bases, with 15 bases between them. The germline gives CDR1 SGHNT, CDR2 YYREEE (reference sequence). The CDR3 has 14 residues. CDR3 region: CATQPGTYQETQYF. The CDR3 DNA reads TGTGCCACCCAGCCCGGGACTTACCAAGAGACCCAGTACTTC. The variable domain in full, with the rest retrieved from reference TRBV5-4 and TRBJ2-5, is ETGVTQSPTHLIKTRGQQVTLRCSSQSGHNTVSWYQQALGQGPQFIFQYYREEENGRGNFPPRFSGLQFPNYSSELNVNALELDDSALYLCATQPGTYQETQYFGPGTRLLVL.

In this sample, this clonotype turned up a few times. The CDR3 DNA reads as TGTGCCAGCAGCCTGATCGGGGGCTCCACTGAAGCTTTCTTT. Its protein product is CASSLIGGSTEAFF. V and J are TRBV6-1 and TRBJ1-1; TRBD1 is a possible D gene (6 bases). The germline CDR1 and CDR2 sequences are MNHNS and SASEGT. This CDR3 contains 14 residues. The V end lost 6 bases, the J end lost 4 bases, and 15 bases lay between the germline ends.

The V call is TRBV6-5, the J call TRBJ1-1, with a possible D match to TRBD1 (6 bases). The CDR3 is 14 residues long. Germline V gene sequence: CDR1 MNHEY, CDR2 SVGAGI. Between the trimmed V and J ends, which lost 2 bases and 2 bases, there was a span of 9 bases. The CDR3 protein is CASSYEGVNTEAFF. As DNA, the CDR3 is TGTGCCAGCAGTTACGAGGGGGTAAACACTGAAGCTTTCTTT.

This clonotype was recorded a few times. This chain connects TRBV6-1 to TRBJ2-1; either TRBD1 or TRBD2 may supply D (7 bases each). V shed 6 bases and J shed 5 bases, with 14 bases lying between them. The CDR3 spans 14 residues. Germline V lookup: CDR1 MNHNS, CDR2 SASEGT. CDR3 in DNA: TGTGCCAGCAGGGAGCCAGGGGGGGACAATGAGCAGTTCTTC. It yields the protein CASREPGGDNEQFF.

This clonotype was recorded a few times. The V gene is TRBV7-6, the J gene TRBJ2-5; the D call may be TRBD1 or TRBD2 (5 bases each). The CDR3 contains 16 residues. Germline V gene data show CDR1 as SGHVS and CDR2 as FNYEAQ. V lost 1 base and J lost 1, with 13 bases in between. The CDR3 here is CASSLVSTGGQETQYF. CDR3 DNA sequence: TGTGCCAGCAGCTTAGTATCAACAGGAGGCCAAGAGACCCAGTACTTC.

This clonotype was counted between two and nine times. This chain joins TRBV5-1 and TRBJ2-2; D may be TRBD1 or TRBD2 (5 bases each). CDR3 length: 14 residues. Trimming left V 5 bases short and J 4 bases short, with 12 bases between. Germline CDR1 and CDR2: SGHRS and YFSETQ. This CDR3 reads CASRPGAATGELFF. CDR3 DNA: TGCGCCAGCAGGCCCGGGGCAGCCACCGGGGAGCTGTTTTTT.